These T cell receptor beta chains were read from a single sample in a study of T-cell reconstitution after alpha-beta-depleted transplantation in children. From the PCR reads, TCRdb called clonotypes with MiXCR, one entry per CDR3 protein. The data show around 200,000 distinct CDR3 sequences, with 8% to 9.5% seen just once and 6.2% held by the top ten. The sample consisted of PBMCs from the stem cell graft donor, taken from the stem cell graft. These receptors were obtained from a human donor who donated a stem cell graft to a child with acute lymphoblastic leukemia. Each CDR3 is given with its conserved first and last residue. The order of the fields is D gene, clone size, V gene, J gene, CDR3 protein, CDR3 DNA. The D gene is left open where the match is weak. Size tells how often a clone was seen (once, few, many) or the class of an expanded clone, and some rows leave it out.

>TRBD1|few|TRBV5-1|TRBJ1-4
CASSVNRGEKLFF
TGCGCCAGCAGCGTGAACAGGGGTGAAAAACTGTTTTTT
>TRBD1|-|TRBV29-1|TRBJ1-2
CSANSDRGGYTF
TGCAGCGCCAACAGCGACAGGGGTGGCTACACCTTC
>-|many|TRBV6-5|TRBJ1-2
CASSNTQGLDGYTF
TGTGCCAGCAGCAATACCCAGGGGTTGGATGGCTACACCTTC
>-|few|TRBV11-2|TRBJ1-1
CASSLVRGAFF
TGTGCCAGCAGCTTAGTGCGGGGGGCTTTCTTT
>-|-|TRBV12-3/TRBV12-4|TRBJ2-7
CASSKTGPYEQYF
TGTGCCAGCAGCAAGACAGGTCCCTACGAGCAGTACTTC
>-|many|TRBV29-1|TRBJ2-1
CSVSDQYNEQFF
TGCAGCGTTAGCGATCAATACAATGAGCAGTTCTTC
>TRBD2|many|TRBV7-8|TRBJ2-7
CASSGSGGPYEQYF
TGTGCCAGCAGTGGGAGCGGGGGCCCGTACGAGCAGTACTTC
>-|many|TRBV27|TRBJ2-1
CASRKDGLSYNEQFF
TGTGCCAGCAGAAAGGACGGATTATCCTACAATGAGCAGTTCTTC
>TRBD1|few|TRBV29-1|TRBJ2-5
CSVEPGQGVTQYF
TGCAGCGTTGAACCGGGACAGGGGGTGACCCAGTACTTC
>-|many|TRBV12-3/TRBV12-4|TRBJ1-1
CASSSQMMNTEAFF
TGTGCCAGCAGTTCCCAAATGATGAACACTGAAGCTTTCTTT
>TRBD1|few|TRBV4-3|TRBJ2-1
CASSPSDRALGVNEQFF
TGCGCCAGCAGCCCGTCGGACAGGGCACTAGGCGTCAATGAGCAGTTCTTC
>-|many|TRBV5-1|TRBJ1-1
CASSDLTGTDQNTEAFF
TGCGCCAGCAGCGACTTAACTGGGACGGACCAGAACACTGAAGCTTTCTTT
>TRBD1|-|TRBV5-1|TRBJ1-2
CASSRLSGQGDYGYTF
TGCGCCAGCAGCCGTTTGAGCGGACAGGGGGACTATGGCTACACCTTC
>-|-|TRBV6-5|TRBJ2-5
CASSYSISETQYF
TGTGCCAGCAGTTACTCGATTTCGGAGACCCAGTACTTC
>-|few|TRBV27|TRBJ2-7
CASSFYTGLIYEQYF
TGTGCCAGCAGTTTTTATACAGGGCTCATCTACGAGCAGTACTTC
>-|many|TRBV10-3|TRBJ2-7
CAIKPSGSYEQYF
TGTGCCATCAAACCGTCAGGGAGCTACGAGCAGTACTTC
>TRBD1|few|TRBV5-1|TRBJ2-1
CASSFRQGGSGEQFF
TGCGCCAGCAGCTTCCGACAGGGGGGGTCCGGTGAGCAGTTCTTC
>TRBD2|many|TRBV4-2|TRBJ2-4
CASSQVGSGGSNIQYF
TGTGCCAGCAGCCAAGTTGGTAGCGGGGGTTCGAACATTCAGTACTTC
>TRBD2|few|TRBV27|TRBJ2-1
CASTSSGGPYNEQFF
TGTGCCAGTACCTCTAGCGGGGGTCCCTACAATGAGCAGTTCTTC
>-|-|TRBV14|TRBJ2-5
CASSQVGTIRMETQYF
TGTGCCAGCAGCCAAGTGGGGACGATTAGAATGGAGACCCAGTACTTC
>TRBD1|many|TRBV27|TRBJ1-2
CASSSDRVYGYTF
TGTGCCAGCAGTTCTGACAGGGTCTATGGCTACACCTTC
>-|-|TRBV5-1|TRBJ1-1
CASSFEGYTEAFF
TGCGCCAGCAGCTTCGAGGGCTACACTGAAGCTTTCTTT
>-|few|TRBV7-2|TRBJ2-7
CASSTDPTYEQYF
TGTGCCAGCAGCACCGACCCAACCTACGAGCAGTACTTC
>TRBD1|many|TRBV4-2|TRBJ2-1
CASSQAGTGGLNEQFF
TGTGCCAGCAGCCAGGCCGGGACAGGGGGGTTAAATGAGCAGTTCTTC
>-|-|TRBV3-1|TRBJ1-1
CASSPQDRRGTEAFF
TGTGCCAGCAGCCCCCAAGACAGGAGGGGTACTGAAGCTTTCTTT
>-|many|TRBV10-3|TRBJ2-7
CAIKDSRSYEQYF
TGTGCCATCAAAGACAGCCGCTCCTACGAGCAGTACTTC
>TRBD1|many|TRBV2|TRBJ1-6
CASSDEGGESPLHF
TGTGCCAGCAGTGATGAAGGGGGCGAGTCACCCCTCCACTTT
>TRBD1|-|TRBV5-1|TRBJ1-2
CASSLGPVRGPDANYTF
TGCGCCAGCAGCTTGGGCCCGGTTAGGGGGCCTGATGCTAACTACACCTTC
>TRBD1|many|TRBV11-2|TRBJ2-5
CASSLGTGTDEMWTQYF
TGTGCCAGCAGCTTAGGCACGGGGACAGATGAGATGTGGACCCAGTACTTC
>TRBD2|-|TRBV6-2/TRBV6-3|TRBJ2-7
CASSRLLAGGAIYEQYF
TGTGCCAGCAGCCGATTACTAGCGGGAGGAGCGATCTACGAGCAGTACTTC
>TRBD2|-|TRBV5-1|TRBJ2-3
CASSSGTSTDTQYF
TGCGCCAGCAGCAGCGGGACCAGCACAGATACGCAGTATTTT
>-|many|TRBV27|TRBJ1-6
CASSFGQNGWFAYNSPLHF
TGTGCCAGCAGTTTTGGACAAAATGGGTGGTTCGCCTATAATTCACCCCTCCACTTT
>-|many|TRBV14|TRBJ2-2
CASSQDAVNTGELFF
TGTGCCAGCAGCCAAGATGCAGTTAACACCGGGGAGCTGTTTTTT
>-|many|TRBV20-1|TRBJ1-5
CSARVRGLGNQPQHF
TGCAGTGCTAGAGTCAGGGGACTAGGCAATCAGCCCCAGCATTTT
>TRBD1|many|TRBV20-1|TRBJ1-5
CSAPPGGNNQPQHF
TGCAGTGCCCCCCCAGGGGGGAACAATCAGCCCCAGCATTTT
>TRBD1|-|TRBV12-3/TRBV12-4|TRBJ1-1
CASSLDRGQSEAFF
TGTGCCAGCAGTTTAGACAGGGGGCAATCTGAAGCTTTCTTT
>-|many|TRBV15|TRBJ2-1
CATSRRVGNLVNEQFF
TGTGCCACCAGCAGGCGGGTGGGAAACCTGGTGAATGAGCAGTTCTTC
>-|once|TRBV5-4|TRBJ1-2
CANWRTGANYGYTF
TGTGCCAACTGGCGGACGGGGGCAAACTATGGCTACACCTTC
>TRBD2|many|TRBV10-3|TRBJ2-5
CAISESGAQETQYF
TGTGCCATCAGTGAAAGCGGGGCTCAAGAGACCCAGTACTTC
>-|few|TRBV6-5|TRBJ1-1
CASSYRQAGMNTEAFF
TGTGCCAGCAGTTACCGTCAAGCGGGAATGAACACTGAAGCTTTCTTT
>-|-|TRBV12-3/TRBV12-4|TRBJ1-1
CASRVPVADLEAFF
TGTGCCAGCAGAGTCCCCGTGGCGGACCTTGAAGCTTTCTTT
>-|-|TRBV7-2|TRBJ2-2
CASSLGLVEGELFF
TGTGCCAGCAGCTTAGGACTAGTGGAGGGGGAGCTGTTTTTT
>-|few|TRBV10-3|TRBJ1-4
CAIDSGTEKLFF
TGTGCCATCGACTCCGGAACTGAAAAACTGTTTTTT
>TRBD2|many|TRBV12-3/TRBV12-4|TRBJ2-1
CASRALAGGLYNEQFF
TGTGCCAGCAGGGCTCTTGCGGGGGGGCTCTACAATGAGCAGTTCTTC
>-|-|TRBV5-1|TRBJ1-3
CASSLDPPLTGSGNTIYF
TGCGCCAGCAGCTTGGATCCCCCCTTGACGGGCTCTGGAAACACCATATATTTT
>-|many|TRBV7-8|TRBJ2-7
CASSLLTGGPNEQYF
TGTGCCAGCAGCTTATTGACGGGGGGCCCGAACGAGCAGTACTTC
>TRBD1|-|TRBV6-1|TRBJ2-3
CASSAPGTGETDTQYF
TGTGCCAGCAGCGCCCCCGGGACAGGGGAAACAGATACGCAGTATTTT
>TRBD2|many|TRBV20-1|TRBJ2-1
CSADILSGGSYNEQFF
TGCAGTGCGGATATACTTAGCGGGGGCTCCTACAATGAGCAGTTCTTC
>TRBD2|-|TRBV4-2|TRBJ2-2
CASSQTLLAGALATGELFF
TGTGCCAGCAGCCAAACCCTACTAGCGGGGGCGCTCGCGACCGGGGAGCTGTTTTTT
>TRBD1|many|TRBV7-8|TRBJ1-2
CASSLASPGQGIIIAHGYTF
TGTGCCAGCAGCTTAGCGTCCCCGGGACAGGGTATCATCATTGCACATGGCTACACCTTC
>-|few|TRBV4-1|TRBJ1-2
CASSQDFRASVYGYTF
TGCGCCAGCAGCCAAGATTTCAGGGCATCGGTCTATGGCTACACCTTC